This TCR beta chain was captured by sequencing in a study of cytomegalovirus exposure and HLA in healthy donors. This clone was counted between two and nine times. CDR3 length: 12 amino acids. Germline V gene data show CDR1 as MNHEY and CDR2 as SVGAGI. Trimming took 6 bases from V and 14 from J, leaving 17 bases between them. 13 Jbeta primers and 60 Vbeta primers were used for the PCR. Only in-frame clones appear in the TCRdb table, and some are missing; sequencing was by immunoSEQ multiplex PCR. The sample holds 150,000 to 200,000 clones, around 81% seen once. This chain connects TRBV6-5 to TRBJ2-1; the D gene is possibly TRBD1 (5 bases). Sequencing was carried out using PBMCs. The sequence was obtained from a woman in her thirties or forties in good health and CMV-seronegative. CDR3 protein: CASRPGSGIEFF. CDR3 in DNA: TGTGCCAGCAGGCCAGGGTCTGGTATTGAGTTCTTC.